This paragraph reports one T cell receptor beta chain. The source of the sample is a study of neoadjuvant nivolumab and ipilimumab in lung cancer. This table comes from immunoSEQ multiplex PCR, and its TCRdb copy is limited to in-frame clones, with some not included. The sample includes fewer than 40,000 clones, 80% to 90% of them seen just once. Germline values: CDR1 SGHRS, CDR2 YFSETQ. V lost 2 bases to trimming and J lost 5 bases, with 9 bases between them. The CDR3 sequence is 13 residues long. The receptor's source is an adult with non-small cell lung cancer. The sequencing used peripheral blood, collected before neoadjuvant nivolumab, alone or with ipilimumab. The V gene is TRBV5-1, the J gene TRBJ2-3; the D gene could be TRBD1 or TRBD2 (6 bases each). CDR3 coding DNA: TGCGCCAGCAGCTTCGGGGGCGGAGATACGCAGTATTTT. It translates to CASSFGGGDTQYF. Full variable domain (outside the CDR3, taken from reference TRBV5-1 and TRBJ2-3): KAGVTQTPRYLIKTRGQQVTLSCSPISGHRSVSWYQQTPGQGLQFLFEYFSETQRNKGNFPGRFSGRQFSNSRSEMNVSTLELGDSALYLCASSFGGGDTQYFGPGTRLTVL.